The 26 T cell receptor beta chains presented below share a single source sample, sequenced in a study of CD8 T cells in ankylosing spondylitis. Overall study findings and caveats: A motif in TCR beta, a set of eight highly homologous variants, appeared characteristic of ankylosing spondylitis blood.

These receptors lack a known antigen. TCRdb independently ran MiXCR on the 5' RACE reads; one entry per CDR3 protein. The sample has 700,000 to 850,000 distinct CDR3 sequences; about 12% are singletons. The sequenced material came from blood, either unsorted or a sorted T cell fraction (not recorded which). All receptors come from a male donor with ankylosing spondylitis.

Regarding this clonotype: One base separates it from a far larger clone, so it is likely a read error. The genes are TRBV25-1 and TRBJ2-7; D is perhaps TRBD1 or TRBD2 (7 bases each). With 5 bases removed from V and 5 bases from J, the gap between germline ends came to 13 bases. The CDR3 loop spans 13 amino acids. Germline values: CDR1 MGHDK, CDR2 SYGVNS. CDR3 protein: CASSPRGGNEQYF. The CDR3 region has the DNA TGTGCCAGCAGTCCCAGGGGGGGCAACGAGCAGTACTTC.

This clonotype was counted a few times. J is TRBJ1-5 and V is TRBV2; D gene unclear. Trimming removed 7 bases from V and 2 bases from J, with 18 bases in between. Germline assignment: CDR1 SNHLY and CDR2 FYNNEI. The CDR3 consists of 16 residues. CDR3 amino acids: CASNLDVRRGNQPQHF. As DNA, the CDR3 is TGTGCCAGCAATTTGGACGTCCGGAGGGGCAATCAGCCCCAGCATTTT.

This clonotype was seen ten or more times. V gene TRBV10-3 combines with J gene TRBJ2-6; D ambiguous. Between the trimmed V and J ends, which lost 3 bases and 1 base, there was a span of 7 bases. The length of the CDR3 is 15 residues. In germline, CDR1 is ENHRY, CDR2 SYGVKD. The CDR3 nucleotides are TGTGCCATCAGTGAAAACCTTTCTGGGGCCAACGTCCTGACTTTC. Its protein product is CAISENLSGANVLTF.

To note about this clonotype: The junction and the germline gene differ at one end; a read error may be behind it. The rearrangement uses TRBV6-2 or TRBV6-3 and TRBJ1-1; D remains ambiguous. This CDR3 spans 13 amino acids. Germline CDR1 and CDR2: MNHEY and SVGEGT. CDR3 nucleotide sequence: TGTGCCAGCAGCTACTTGGAGGCGACTGAAGCTTTCTTT. It translates to CASSYLEATEAFF.

This clonotype was observed a few times. The V gene is TRBV20-1, the J gene TRBJ2-5; possible D gene TRBD2, 6 bases. V was clipped by 5 bases and J by 4 bases, with 17 bases between them. The CDR3 runs to 14 residues. CDR1 and CDR2 from the germline V gene are DFQATT and SNEGSKA (reference sequence). CDR3 nucleotides: TGCAGTGCTCTCCCGGGTGGGGGGAGAGAGACCCAGTACTTC. Its translation is CSALPGGGRETQYF.

This clonotype was counted a few times. The chain employs TRBV28 and TRBJ2-1; 8 nucleotides match TRBD2. This CDR3 has 16 residues. After removal of 2 bases from V and 3 bases from J, the junction contained 6 bases not matched to a gene. The germline CDR1 and CDR2 sequences are MDHEN and SYDVKM. CDR3 sequence: CASSLPGLADYNEQFF. CDR3 sequence (DNA): TGTGCCAGCAGTTTACCCGGACTAGCTGACTACAATGAGCAGTTCTTC.

The chain employs TRBV18 and TRBJ2-7; no clear D. Trimming cost V 5 bases and J 0 bases, with 5 bases left between them. Germline values: CDR1 KGHSH, CDR2 LQKENI. The CDR3 is 12 residues long. The DNA for the CDR3 is TGTGCCAGCTCAACCACCTCCTACGAGCAGTACTTC. Residues: CASSTTSYEQYF.

This clonotype has only a few counts. This rearrangement joins TRBV20-1 to TRBJ2-5, with a tentative D call TRBD2 (5 bases). The CDR3 spans 12 residues. Germline CDR1 reads DFQATT; CDR2 reads SNEGSKA (reference sequence). The V end was cut by 7 bases, the J end by 7 bases, with 16 bases between. In DNA form, the CDR3 reads TGCAGTGGAGGGCGGTCGTGGGGGACCCAGTACTTC. Its translation is CSGGRSWGTQYF.

V is TRBV6-1 and J is TRBJ1-4; 7 bases map to TRBD1. CDR3 size: 17 residues. CDR1 is MNHNS and CDR2 is SASEGT in the germline V gene. Germline trimming cut 5 bases from V and 0 bases from J; bases unmatched to any gene: 9. In DNA form, the CDR3 reads TGTGCCAGCAGTCTAAACGGACAGGCGGCAACTAATGAAAAACTGTTTTTT. The encoded protein is CASSLNGQAATNEKLFF.

This clonotype came up many times. The CDR3 bases are TGTGCCAGCAGTTCCATACACCAATTGGGGATCTACGAGCAGTACTTC. Protein: CASSSIHQLGIYEQYF. The J gene is TRBJ2-7, the V gene TRBV6-2 or TRBV6-3; D not certain. This CDR3 is 16 amino acids long. Trimming took 4 bases from V and 3 from J, leaving 19 bases between them. Germline CDR1 reads MNHEY; CDR2 reads SVGEGT.

The chain joins TRBV18 to TRBJ2-1; no definite D call. V lost 2 bases and J 8 bases, leaving 7 bases between the germline ends. The CDR3 is 12 amino acids. Germline loops: CDR1 KGHSH, CDR2 LQKENI. The CDR3 sequence: CASSPKLDEQFF. Here the CDR3 DNA reads TGTGCCAGCTCACCAAAATTGGATGAGCAGTTCTTC.

Ten or more counts support this clonotype. The V gene is TRBV29-1, the J gene TRBJ2-3, with 8 bases aligning to TRBD1. The CDR3 extends over 15 amino acids. V was clipped by 3 bases and J by 4 bases; unmatched bases: 9. Germline CDR1 reads SQVTM; CDR2 reads ANQGSEA. CDR3 coding DNA: TGCAGCGTTGAGGGGACAGGCGAAGGGTCAGATACGCAGTATTTT. Protein: CSVEGTGEGSDTQYF.

This clonotype was recorded a few times. The chain uses TRBV10-3 and TRBJ2-1; TRBD2 matches 11 bases. The CDR3 runs to 16 residues. Germline CDR1 reads ENHRY; CDR2 reads SYGVKD. The V gene end was trimmed by 4 bases and the J gene end by 6 bases; junction bases not matched to a gene: 8. The CDR3, as DNA: TGTGCCATCAGTGGGCTGGCTAGCGGGAGGTCCAATGAGCAGTTCTTC. Its protein product is CAISGLASGRSNEQFF.

V usage is TRBV20-1 and J usage is TRBJ2-5; D unclear. The V and J ends lost 2 bases and 5 bases respectively, with 18 bases between them. CDR3 length: 15 amino acids. Germline V gene sequence: CDR1 DFQATT, CDR2 SNEGSKA (reference sequence). This chain's CDR3 is CSARSKTSWLETQYF. The CDR3 DNA sequence: TGCAGTGCTAGATCGAAGACTTCCTGGTTGGAGACCCAGTACTTC.

The chain couples TRBV5-1 to TRBJ2-5; D remains ambiguous. CDR3 size: 14 residues. V was clipped by 0 bases and J by 1 base, with 7 bases between them. Germline V gives CDR1 SGHRS, CDR2 YFSETQ. The CDR3 sequence is CASSLDGSQETQYF. Here the CDR3 DNA reads TGCGCCAGCAGCTTGGACGGGTCCCAAGAGACCCAGTACTTC.

This clonotype was seen repeatedly, ten times or more. The chain recombines TRBV4-3 with TRBJ1-1, with a possible D match to TRBD1 (6 bases). V lost 3 bases and J 6 bases, leaving 14 bases between the germline ends. CDR1 is LGHNA, CDR2 YSLEER, per germline. The CDR3 has 14 residues. CDR3 amino acids: CASSQFDRIAEAFF. The CDR3 DNA follows: TGCGCCAGCAGCCAGTTTGACAGGATCGCTGAAGCTTTCTTT.

The chain links TRBV20-1 to TRBJ2-1, with 9 bases lining up with TRBD2. J lost 3 bases, V lost 6 bases, and 6 bases had no gene match. The length of the CDR3 is 14 residues. In germline, CDR1 is DFQATT, CDR2 SNEGSKA (reference sequence). CDR3 nucleotides: TGCAGTGCCCAAGCAGCGGGGGGCTACAATGAGCAGTTCTTC. Translation gives CSAQAAGGYNEQFF.

This clonotype has a count of ten or more. The chain uses TRBV10-3 and TRBJ2-7, with D tentatively TRBD1 (6 bases). The germline V and J ends were trimmed by 6 bases and 6 bases, with 18 bases remaining between them. This CDR3 contains 14 residues. Germline CDR1 and CDR2: ENHRY and SYGVKD. Written as DNA, the CDR3 is TGTGCCATCAGGGGGTCGGCAGGGGAAACCGAGCAGTACTTC. Amino acid sequence: CAIRGSAGETEQYF.

This chain links TRBV7-9 with TRBJ1-2; D is uncertain. The CDR3 is made up of 13 amino acids. Trimming took off 3 bases at V and 2 bases at J, with 7 bases between the two ends. Germline CDR1 is SEHNR and CDR2 is FQNEAQ (reference sequence). This CDR3 is CASSFGYNYGYTF. The CDR3 DNA is TGTGCCAGCAGCTTCGGGTACAACTATGGCTACACCTTC.

In this sample, this clonotype turned up many times. This chain links TRBV20-1 with TRBJ2-1; 12 bases are shared with TRBD2. Germline V gives CDR1 DFQATT, CDR2 SNEGSKA (reference sequence). With 5 bases clipped from V and 7 bases from J, the junction kept 6 bases outside the gene matches. The CDR3 contains 14 residues. The CDR3 DNA is TGCAGTGCTGCTAGCGGGAGGGGGGATAATGAGCAGTTCTTC. This sequence encodes CSAASGRGDNEQFF.

This clonotype was recorded at least ten times. The chain is built from TRBV27 and TRBJ1-4; D might be TRBD1 (5 bases). With 7 bases removed from V and 6 bases from J, the gap between germline ends came to 12 bases. Looked up from germline, CDR1 is MNHEY and CDR2 is SMNVEV (reference sequence). This CDR3 is built from 13 residues. This chain's CDR3 is CASKAGRYEKLFF. CDR3 DNA sequence: TGTGCCAGCAAGGCAGGGCGGTATGAAAAACTGTTTTTT.

This clonotype showed up many times. The V and J genes are TRBV18 and TRBJ2-5, with 11 bases that match TRBD1. Trimming took 4 bases from V and 3 from J; bases not matched to a gene: 1. The germline V gene has CDR1 KGHSH and CDR2 LQKENI. The CDR3 runs 14 residues. The CDR3 nucleotides are TGTGCCAGCTCACGGACAGGGGGCGAAGAGACCCAGTACTTC. Translating gives CASSRTGGEETQYF. The whole variable domain, filled in from reference TRBV18 and TRBJ2-5, reads NAGVMQNPRHLVRRRGQEARLRCSPMKGHSHVYWYRQLPEEGLKFMVYLQKENIIDESGMPKERFSAEFPKEGPSILRIQQVVRGDSAAYFCASSRTGGEETQYFGPGTRLLVL.

This clonotype was picked up many times. The DNA for the CDR3 is TGTGCCAGCAGCCAAGACCCCAGGAGAGAGGGTGAGCAGTTCTTC. Its translation: CASSQDPRREGEQFF. The chain combines TRBV4-2 with TRBJ2-1; D might be TRBD2 (5 bases). Trimming stripped 0 bases from V and 9 bases from J, with 15 bases between. This CDR3 comprises 15 residues. Germline CDR1 reads LGHNA; CDR2 reads YNFKEQ.

The chain combines TRBV28 with TRBJ2-1; D perhaps matches TRBD2 (5 bases). V was trimmed by 7 bases and J by 4 bases, leaving 11 bases between them. This CDR3 comprises 13 residues. Germline CDR1 and CDR2: MDHEN and SYDVKM. This CDR3 is CASKPWEYNEQFF. The CDR3, as DNA: TGTGCCAGCAAACCATGGGAGTACAATGAGCAGTTCTTC.

Only a few counts were recorded for this clonotype. The chain is built from TRBV28 and TRBJ1-1, with 9 bases lining up with TRBD1. With 6 bases clipped from V and 5 bases from J, the junction kept 10 bases outside the gene matches. The germline gives CDR1 MDHEN, CDR2 SYDVKM. This CDR3 contains 15 residues. Here the CDR3 DNA reads TGTGCCAGCAGCCCTGGACAGGGGAGGTGGACTGAAGCTTTCTTT. Encoded protein: CASSPGQGRWTEAFF. Drawing the rest from reference TRBV28 and TRBJ1-1, the complete variable domain is DVKVTQSSRYLVKRTGEKVFLECVQDMDHENMFWYRQDPGLGLRLIYFSYDVKMKEKGDIPEGYSVSREKKERFSLILESASTNQTSMYLCASSPGQGRWTEAFFGQGTRLTVV.

The table lists this clonotype with a few counts. This chain links TRBV12-3 or TRBV12-4 with TRBJ1-5, with TRBD1 identical over 11 bases. The CDR3 runs 16 residues. With 5 bases clipped from V and 7 bases from J, the junction kept 10 bases outside the gene matches. CDR3 protein: CASSPGQGVARQPQHF. The CDR3 DNA sequence: TGTGCCAGCAGTCCGGGACAGGGGGTGGCGAGACAGCCCCAGCATTTT.